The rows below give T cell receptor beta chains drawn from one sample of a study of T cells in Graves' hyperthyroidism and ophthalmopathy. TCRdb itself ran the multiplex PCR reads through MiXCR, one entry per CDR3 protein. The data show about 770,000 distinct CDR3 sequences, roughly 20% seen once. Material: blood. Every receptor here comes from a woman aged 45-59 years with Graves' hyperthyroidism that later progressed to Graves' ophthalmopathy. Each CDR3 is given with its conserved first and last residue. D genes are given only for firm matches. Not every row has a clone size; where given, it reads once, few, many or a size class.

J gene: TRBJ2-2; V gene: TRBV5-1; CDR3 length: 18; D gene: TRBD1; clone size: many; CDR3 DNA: TGCGCCAGCAGCCTAACTCCACAGGGGGCCACGAACACCGGGGAGCTGTTTTTT; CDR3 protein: CASSLTPQGATNTGELFF
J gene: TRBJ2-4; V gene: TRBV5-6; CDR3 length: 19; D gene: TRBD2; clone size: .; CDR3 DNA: TGTGCCAGCAGCTCCGCCGGGCTAGCGGGGGTATCAGCCAAAAACATTCAGTACTTC; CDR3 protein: CASSSAGLAGVSAKNIQYF
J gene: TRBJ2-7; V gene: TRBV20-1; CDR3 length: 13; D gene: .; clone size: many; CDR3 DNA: TGCAGTGCTTGGGACGGAGTTTCCTACGAGCAGTACTTC; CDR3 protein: CSAWDGVSYEQYF
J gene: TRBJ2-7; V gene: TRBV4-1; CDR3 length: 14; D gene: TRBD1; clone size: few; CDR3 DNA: TGCGCCAGCAGCCAAGGGGACAGCTCCTACGAGCAGTACTTC; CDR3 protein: CASSQGDSSYEQYF
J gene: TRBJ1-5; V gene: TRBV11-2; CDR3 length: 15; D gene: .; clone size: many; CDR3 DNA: TGTGCCAGCAGCTTAGTGCCCGGGAGCAATCAGCCCCAGCATTTT; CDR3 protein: CASSLVPGSNQPQHF
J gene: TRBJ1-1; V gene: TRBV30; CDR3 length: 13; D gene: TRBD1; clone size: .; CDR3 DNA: TGTGCCTGGAGTGTAGGGACAGGGACCGGAGCTTTCTTT; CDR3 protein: CAWSVGTGTGAFF
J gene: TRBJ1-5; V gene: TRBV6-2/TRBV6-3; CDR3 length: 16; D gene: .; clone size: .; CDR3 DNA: TGTGCCAGCAGTTACGGGACTTCCCTTAGCAATCAGCCCCAGCATTTT; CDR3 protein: CASSYGTSLSNQPQHF
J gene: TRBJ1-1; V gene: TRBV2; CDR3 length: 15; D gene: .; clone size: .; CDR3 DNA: TGTGCCAGCAGTGAAGTTGGTTGGGAAAACACTGAAGCTTTCTTT; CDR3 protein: CASSEVGWENTEAFF
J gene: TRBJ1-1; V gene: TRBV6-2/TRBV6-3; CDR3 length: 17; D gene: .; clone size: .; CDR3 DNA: TGTGCCAGCACTAAGAGTCAGGGGAATCTGGCGAACACTGAAGCTTTCTTT; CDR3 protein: CASTKSQGNLANTEAFF
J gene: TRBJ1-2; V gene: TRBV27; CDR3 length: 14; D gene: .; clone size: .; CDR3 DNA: TGTGCCAGCAGACCCGGGGCTACCATTCATGCCTACACCTTC; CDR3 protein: CASRPGATIHAYTF
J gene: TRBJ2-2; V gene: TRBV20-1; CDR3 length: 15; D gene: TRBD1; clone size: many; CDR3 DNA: TGCAGTGCTTATCCGGGACAGGAGAACACCGGGGAGCTGTTTTTT; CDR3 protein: CSAYPGQENTGELFF
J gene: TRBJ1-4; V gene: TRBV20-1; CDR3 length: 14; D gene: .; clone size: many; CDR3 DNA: TGCAGTGCTGATCCGGGACGGGGGAATGAAAAACTGTTTTTT; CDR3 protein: CSADPGRGNEKLFF
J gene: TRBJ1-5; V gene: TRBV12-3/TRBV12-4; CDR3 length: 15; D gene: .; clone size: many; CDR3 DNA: TGTGCCAGCAGTTTTGGGGGTGATAGCAATCAGCCCCAGCATTTT; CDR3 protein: CASSFGGDSNQPQHF
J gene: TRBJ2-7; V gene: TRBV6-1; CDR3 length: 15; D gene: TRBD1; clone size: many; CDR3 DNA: TGTGCCAGCAGTACCCGGGACAGGCGATCCTACGAGCAGTACTTC; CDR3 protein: CASSTRDRRSYEQYF
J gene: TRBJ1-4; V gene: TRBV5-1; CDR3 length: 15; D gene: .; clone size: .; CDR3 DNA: TGTGCCAGCAGCTTGGCCCAAACAACTAATGAAAAACTGTTTTTT; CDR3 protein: CASSLAQTTNEKLFF
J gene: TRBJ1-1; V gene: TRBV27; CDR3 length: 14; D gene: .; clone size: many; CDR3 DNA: TGTGCCAGCAGTTTACTTTTTCAGGGTAGCGAAGCTTTCTTT; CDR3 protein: CASSLLFQGSEAFF
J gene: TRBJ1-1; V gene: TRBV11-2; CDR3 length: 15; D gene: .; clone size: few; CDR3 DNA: TGTGCCAGCAGTTACTCCAGGGCCTCCAACACTGAAGCTTTCTTT; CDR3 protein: CASSYSRASNTEAFF
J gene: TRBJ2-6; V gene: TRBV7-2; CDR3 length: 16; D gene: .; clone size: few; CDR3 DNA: TGTGCCAGCAACTTCTTCGTGAGCTCTGGGGCCAACGTCCTGACTTTC; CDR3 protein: CASNFFVSSGANVLTF
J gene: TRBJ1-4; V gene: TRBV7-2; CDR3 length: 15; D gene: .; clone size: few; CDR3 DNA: TGTGCCAGCAGCGTAGGAAGGGCTCGAAGTGAAAAACTGTTTTTT; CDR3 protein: CASSVGRARSEKLFF
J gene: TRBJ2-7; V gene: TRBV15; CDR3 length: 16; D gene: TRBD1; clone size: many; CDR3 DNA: TGTGCCACCAGCAGAGATAAGAGGGGGCTAACCTACGAGCAGTACTTC; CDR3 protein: CATSRDKRGLTYEQYF
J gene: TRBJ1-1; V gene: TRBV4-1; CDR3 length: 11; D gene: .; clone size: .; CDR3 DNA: TGCGCCAGCAGCCGCGGCGTCGAAGCTTTCTTT; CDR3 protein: CASSRGVEAFF
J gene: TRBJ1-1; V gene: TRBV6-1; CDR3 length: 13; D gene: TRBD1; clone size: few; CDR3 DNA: TGTGCCACCGCCGGGACAGGGTACACTGAAGCTTTCTTT; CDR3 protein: CATAGTGYTEAFF
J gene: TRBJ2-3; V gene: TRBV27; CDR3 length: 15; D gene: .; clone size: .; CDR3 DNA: TGTGCCAGCAGTTTATTGGGGGGCCTCACAGATACGCAGTATTTT; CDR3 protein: CASSLLGGLTDTQYF
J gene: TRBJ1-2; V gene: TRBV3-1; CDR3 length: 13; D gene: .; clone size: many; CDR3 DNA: TGTGCCAGCAGCCATGGGATCAACTATGGCTACACCTTC; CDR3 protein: CASSHGINYGYTF
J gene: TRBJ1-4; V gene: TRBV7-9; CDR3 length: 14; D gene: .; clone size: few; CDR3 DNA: TGTGCCAGCAGCTTAGTTTGGCGAGAAGAAAAACTGTTTTTT; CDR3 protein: CASSLVWREEKLFF
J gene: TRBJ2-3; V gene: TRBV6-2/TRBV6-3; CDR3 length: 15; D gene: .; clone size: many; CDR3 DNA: TGTGCCAGCAGTCCCTCGGACGGATTTCTGGATACGCAGTATTTT; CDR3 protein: CASSPSDGFLDTQYF
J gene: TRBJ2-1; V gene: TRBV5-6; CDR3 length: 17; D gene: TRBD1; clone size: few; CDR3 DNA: TGTGCCAGCAGCTATGGGACAGGGGGCTGGTCCTACAATGAGCAGTTCTTC; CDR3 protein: CASSYGTGGWSYNEQFF
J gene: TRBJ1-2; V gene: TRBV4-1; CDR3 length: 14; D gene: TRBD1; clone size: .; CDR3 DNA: TGCGCCAGCAGCCAAGGACAGGGGCTCTCTGGCTACACCTTC; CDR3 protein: CASSQGQGLSGYTF
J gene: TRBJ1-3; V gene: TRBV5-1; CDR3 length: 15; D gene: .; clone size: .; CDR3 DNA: TGCGCCAGCAGCTTCCAGGCCAACCCTGGAAACACCATATATTTT; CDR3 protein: CASSFQANPGNTIYF
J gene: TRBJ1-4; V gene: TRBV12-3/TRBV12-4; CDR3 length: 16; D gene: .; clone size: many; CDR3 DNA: TGTGCCAGCAGTCCCCTTTCGTTGAGCGCTAATGAAAAACTGTTTTTT; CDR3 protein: CASSPLSLSANEKLFF
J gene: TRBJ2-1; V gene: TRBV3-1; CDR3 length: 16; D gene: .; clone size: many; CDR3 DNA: TGTGCCAGCAGCCCGGGCTTAGCGCCCTCCTACAATGAGCAGTTCTTC; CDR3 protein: CASSPGLAPSYNEQFF
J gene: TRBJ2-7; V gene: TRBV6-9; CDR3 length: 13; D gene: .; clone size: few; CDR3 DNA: TGTGCCAGCAGTTCCGTGGACAAGATCGAGCAGTGCTTC; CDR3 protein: CASSSVDKIEQCF
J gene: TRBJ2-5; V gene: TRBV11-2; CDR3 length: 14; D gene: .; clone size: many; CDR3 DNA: TGTGCCAGCAGCTTAGATTCCCTAGCGGAGACCCAGTACTTC; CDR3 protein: CASSLDSLAETQYF
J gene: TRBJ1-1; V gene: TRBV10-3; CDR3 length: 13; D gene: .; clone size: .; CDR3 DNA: TGTGCCATCAGCTTTGACAGGCACACTGAAGCTTTCTTT; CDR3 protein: CAISFDRHTEAFF
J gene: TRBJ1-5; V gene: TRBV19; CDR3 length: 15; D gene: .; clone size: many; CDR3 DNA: TGTGCCAGTACCTTGGACAGTGGGGGCAATCAGCCCCAGCATTTT; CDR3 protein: CASTLDSGGNQPQHF
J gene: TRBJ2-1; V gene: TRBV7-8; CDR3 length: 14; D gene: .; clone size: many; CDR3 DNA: TGTGCCAGCAGCTTAGTCGCAGGGGCCGCGGAGCAGTTCTTC; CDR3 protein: CASSLVAGAAEQFF
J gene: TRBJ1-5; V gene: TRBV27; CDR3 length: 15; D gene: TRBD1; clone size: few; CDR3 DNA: TGTGCCAGCAGTTCACGACAGGGAGGCAATCAGCCCCAGCATTTT; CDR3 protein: CASSSRQGGNQPQHF
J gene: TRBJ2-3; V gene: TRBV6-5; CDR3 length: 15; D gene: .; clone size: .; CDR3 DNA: TGTGCCAGCAGTTACAGTGGGGGGCTGACAGATACGCAGTATTTT; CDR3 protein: CASSYSGGLTDTQYF
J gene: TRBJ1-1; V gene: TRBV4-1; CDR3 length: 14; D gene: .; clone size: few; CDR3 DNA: TGCGCCAGCAGCCACCCATTGCGGGGACCCGAAGCTTTCTTT; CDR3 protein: CASSHPLRGPEAFF
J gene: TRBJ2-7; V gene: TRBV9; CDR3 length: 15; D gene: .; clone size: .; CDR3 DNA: TGTGCCAGCAGCCCTTGGAGTAGCGGTACTACCGAGCAGTACTTC; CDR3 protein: CASSPWSSGTTEQYF
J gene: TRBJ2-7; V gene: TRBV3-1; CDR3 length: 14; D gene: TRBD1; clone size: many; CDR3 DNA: TGTGCCACGGCCCGGGACAGCATATCCTACGAGCAGTACTTC; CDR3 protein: CATARDSISYEQYF
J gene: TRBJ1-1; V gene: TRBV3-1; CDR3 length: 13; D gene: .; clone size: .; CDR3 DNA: TGTGCCAGCAGCCCGGACACCCGCACTGAAGCTTTCTTT; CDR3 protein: CASSPDTRTEAFF
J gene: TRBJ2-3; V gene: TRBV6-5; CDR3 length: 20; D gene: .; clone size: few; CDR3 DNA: TGTGCCAGCAGTTACCCCTCGGGGGCGGGGAATACCCAAAGCACAGATACGCAGTATTTT; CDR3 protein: CASSYPSGAGNTQSTDTQYF
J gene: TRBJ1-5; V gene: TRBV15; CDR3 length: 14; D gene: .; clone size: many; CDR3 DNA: TGTGCCACCAGCAGTGACAGTCGGGCTCAGCCCCAGCATTTT; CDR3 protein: CATSSDSRAQPQHF
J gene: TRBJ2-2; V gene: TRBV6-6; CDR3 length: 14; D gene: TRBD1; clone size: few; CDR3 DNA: TGTGCCAGCAGTTACGGGACAGAAACCGGGGAGCTGTTTTTT; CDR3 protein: CASSYGTETGELFF
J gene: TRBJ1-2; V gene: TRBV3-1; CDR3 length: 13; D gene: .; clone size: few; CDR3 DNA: TGTGCCAGCAGCAAGGACATTAACTATGGCTACACCTTC; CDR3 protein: CASSKDINYGYTF
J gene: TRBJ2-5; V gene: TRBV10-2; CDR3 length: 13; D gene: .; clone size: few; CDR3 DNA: TGCGCCAGCAAGCAGGACTTCCAAGAGACCCAGTACTTC; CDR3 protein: CASKQDFQETQYF
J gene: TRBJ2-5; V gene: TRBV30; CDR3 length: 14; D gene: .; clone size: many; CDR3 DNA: TGTGCCTGGGATAAGTCGGGGGACGCCCCAGTTCAGTACTTC; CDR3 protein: CAWDKSGDAPVQYF
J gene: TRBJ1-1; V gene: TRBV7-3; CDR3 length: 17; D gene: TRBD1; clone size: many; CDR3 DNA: TGTGCCAGCAGCCCACACGGGCAGGGGGCCTCGAACACTGAAGCTTTCTTT; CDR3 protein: CASSPHGQGASNTEAFF
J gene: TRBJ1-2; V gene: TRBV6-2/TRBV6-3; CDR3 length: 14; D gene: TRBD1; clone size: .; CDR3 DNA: TGTGCCAGCAGCACAGGGGGCGAGTTCGATGGCTACACCTTC; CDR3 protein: CASSTGGEFDGYTF
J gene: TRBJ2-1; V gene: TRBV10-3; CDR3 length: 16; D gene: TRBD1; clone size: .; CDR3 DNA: TGTGCCATCAGTGAGTCGACTCGGACAGGGCACAATGAGCAGTTCTTC; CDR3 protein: CAISESTRTGHNEQFF
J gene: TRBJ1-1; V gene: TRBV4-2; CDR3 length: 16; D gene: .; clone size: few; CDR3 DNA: TGTGCCAGCAGCCAAGATTTCGGCAGTATGAACACTGAAGCTTTCTTT; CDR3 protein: CASSQDFGSMNTEAFF
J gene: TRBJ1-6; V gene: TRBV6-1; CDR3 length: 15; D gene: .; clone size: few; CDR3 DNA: TGTGCCAGCCAACAGGAGAGCTCCTATAATTCACCCCTCCACTTT; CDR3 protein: CASQQESSYNSPLHF
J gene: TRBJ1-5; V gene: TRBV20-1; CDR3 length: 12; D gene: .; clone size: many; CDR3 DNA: TGCAGTGCCACGGACAGCAATCAGCCCCAGCATTTT; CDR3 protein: CSATDSNQPQHF